The TCR beta chain described here comes from a study of blood T cell repertoires in COVID-19. Looking at the study overall: PBMCs, B-cell-depleted T cells, or T cells provided the cDNA or gDNA that made up the material.

Germline V lookup: CDR1 SGHTA, CDR2 FQGTGA. V shed 4 bases, J shed 0 bases, and the junction held 8 bases outside the gene matches. The CDR3 is made up of 16 amino acids. The table came from immunoSEQ multiplex PCR; TCRdb's copy has only in-frame clones and leaves some out. The sample contains more than 200,000 clones, 75% to 85% of which appear only once. Sequenced sample: PBMCs or T cells enriched from blood (not recorded which). The sequence derives from a man aged 25 to 40 with acute COVID-19. The V call is TRBV7-3, the J call TRBJ1-1, with 7 nucleotides matching TRBD1. CDR3 in amino acids: CASSSAPTGMNTEAFF. The CDR3 nucleotides are TGTGCCAGCAGCTCAGCCCCGACAGGGATGAACACTGAAGCTTTCTTT.